These 31 T cell receptor beta chains were sequenced from one sample in a study of cytomegalovirus exposure and HLA in healthy donors. The PCR used 60 Vbeta and 13 Jbeta primers. Clones were sequenced by immunoSEQ multiplex PCR, and TCRdb holds only the in-frame ones, with some missing. The sample yields 200,000 to 250,000 clones, 65% to 85% seen once. The specimen sequenced was PBMCs. The receptors were gathered from a man in his fifties in good health and CMV-seronegative.

The V call is TRBV5-4, the J call TRBJ2-7; D gene unclear. The CDR3 length is 11 residues. Per germline, CDR1 SGHNT and CDR2 YYREEE (reference sequence). Trimming took off 2 bases at V and 7 bases at J, with 7 bases between the two ends. The CDR3 bases are TGTGCCAGCAGCTTTTACGGGGAGCAGTACTTC. As protein: CASSFYGEQYF. The full variable domain, in which reference TRBV5-4 and TRBJ2-7 provide the parts outside the CDR3, is ETGVTQSPTHLIKTRGQQVTLRCSSQSGHNTVSWYQQALGQGPQFIFQYYREEENGRGNFPPRFSGLQFPNYSSELNVNALELDDSALYLCASSFYGEQYFGPGTRLTVT.

This clone showed up just a few times. The genes are TRBV5-6 and TRBJ1-4; TRBD1 agrees at 10 bases. This CDR3 spans 16 amino acids. Germline V gene sequence: CDR1 SGHDT, CDR2 YYEEEE. Trimming took 1 base from V and 2 from J; bases not matched to a gene: 2. Here the CDR3 DNA reads TGTGCCAGCAGCTTGTGGGACAGGGGCACTAATGAAAAACTGTTTTTT. Protein product: CASSLWDRGTNEKLFF.

V usage is TRBV5-6 and J usage is TRBJ2-7; D uncertain. Trimming took off 4 bases at V and 1 base at J, with 18 bases between the two ends. Germline-derived CDR1 and CDR2 are SGHDT and YYEEEE. This CDR3 comprises 16 residues. CDR3 in DNA: TGTGCCAGCAGCCCTTTATACAGTGGTTCTTCCTACGAGCAGTACTTC. This codes for CASSPLYSGSSYEQYF.

The V gene is TRBV5-4, the J gene TRBJ1-2; D perhaps matches TRBD1 (5 bases). This CDR3 has 14 residues. Germline CDR1 is SGHNT and CDR2 is YYREEE (reference sequence). V was cut by 1 base and J by 3 bases, with 10 bases left in between. In nucleotides, the CDR3 is TGTGCCAGCAGCTTGTTTACCAGGGACTATGGCTACACCTTC. It codes for CASSLFTRDYGYTF.

V and J are TRBV30 and TRBJ2-3; 12 bases are shared with TRBD2. The CDR3 totals 16 residues. CDR1 is GTSNPN and CDR2 is SVGIG in the germline V gene (reference sequence). V was pared by 1 base and J by 4 bases, with 6 bases of the junction left unmatched. The CDR3 DNA reads as TGTGCCTGGAGTGCCGGACTAGCGGGAAGGTCAGATACGCAGTATTTT. This encodes CAWSAGLAGRSDTQYF.

This clone was counted once. V is TRBV27 and J is TRBJ1-5; D gene ambiguous. This CDR3 region has 15 residues. Trimming cost V 3 bases and J 6 bases, with 15 bases left between them. Germline V gene sequence: CDR1 MNHEY, CDR2 SMNVEV (reference sequence). CDR3 amino acids: CASSFGVHGGQPQHF. The CDR3 DNA follows: TGTGCCAGCAGTTTTGGTGTACACGGCGGTCAGCCCCAGCATTTT.

The CDR3 protein is CASSAPATGSSYEQYF. CDR3 DNA: TGTGCCAGTAGTGCCCCAGCCACAGGAAGCTCCTACGAGCAGTACTTC. The V and J genes are TRBV19 and TRBJ2-7, with a possible D match to TRBD1 (5 bases). V lost 5 bases and J lost 0, with 17 bases in between. The CDR3 sequence is 16 residues long. The germline CDR1 and CDR2 sequences are LNHDA and SQIVND (reference sequence).

The chain couples TRBV5-1 to TRBJ2-1; D gene ambiguous. This CDR3 comprises 15 residues. CDR1 is SGHRS and CDR2 is YFSETQ in the germline V gene. V was cut by 0 bases and J by 2 bases, with 9 bases left in between. The CDR3 DNA sequence: TGCGCCAGCAGCTTGGCCGACTCCACCTACAATGAGCAGTTCTTC. It translates to CASSLADSTYNEQFF.

This clone was observed a single time. The chain recombines TRBV6-6 with TRBJ2-7; possibly TRBD2 for D (5 bases). V was shortened by 2 bases and J by 0 bases, with 8 bases between the two germline ends. CDR1 and CDR2 (germline): MNHNY, SVGAGI (reference sequence). This CDR3 is 14 amino acids long. The CDR3 reads CASSYAADSYEQYF. For the CDR3, the DNA is TGTGCCAGCAGTTACGCAGCGGACTCCTACGAGCAGTACTTC.

This clone has a handful of counts. This sequence joins TRBV27 and TRBJ2-1; TRBD2 aligns across 12 bases. V shed 5 bases and J 5 bases; nucleotides not matched to a gene: 4. Germline V CDR1 and CDR2: MNHEY, SMNVEV (reference sequence). The CDR3 is 15 residues long. The CDR3 is CASSPGTSGHNEQFF. CDR3 DNA sequence: TGTGCCAGCAGTCCCGGGACTAGCGGGCACAATGAGCAGTTCTTC.

The chain recombines TRBV11-2 with TRBJ2-3; D gene unclear. Germline-derived CDR1 and CDR2 are SGHAT and FQNNGV. V lost 5 bases and J lost 2, with 8 bases in between. The CDR3 loop spans 13 amino acids. The CDR3 DNA is TGTGCCAGCAGCCCAGCGATCACAGATACGCAGTATTTT. Residues: CASSPAITDTQYF. The entire variable domain, with the rest obtained from reference TRBV11-2 and TRBJ2-3, is as follows: EAGVAQSPRYKIIEKRQSVAFWCNPISGHATLYWYQQILGQGPKLLIQFQNNGVVDDSQLPKDRFSAERLKGVDSTLKIQPAKLEDSAVYLCASSPAITDTQYFGPGTRLTVL.

The rearrangement uses TRBV28 and TRBJ2-7; a possible D gene is TRBD1 (5 bases). The germline V gene encodes CDR1 MDHEN and CDR2 SYDVKM. With 3 bases removed from V and 6 bases from J, the gap between germline ends came to 9 bases. This CDR3 is 12 amino acids long. CDR3 coding DNA: TGTGCCAGCAGTTTTTGGGGCCTCGAGCAGTACTTC. Its translation is CASSFWGLEQYF.

This chain connects TRBV5-5 to TRBJ2-3; the D is unclear. V was cut by 2 bases and J by 1 base, with 8 bases left in between. Germline V gene data show CDR1 as SGHKS and CDR2 as YYEKEE (reference sequence). The CDR3 consists of 14 residues. The CDR3 nucleotides read TGTGCCAGCAGCTTCCTCTCGGGCACAGATACGCAGTATTTT. Translation: CASSFLSGTDTQYF.

This chain joins TRBV7-9 and TRBJ1-1; 10 bases line up with TRBD1. Germline CDR1 reads SEHNR; CDR2 reads FQNEAQ (reference sequence). CDR3 length equals 15 residues. V lost 5 bases and J lost 3; bases outside the gene matches: 6. For the CDR3, the DNA is TGTGCCAGCAGCAACCGGGACAGGGGCGACACTGAAGCTTTCTTT. Its translation: CASSNRDRGDTEAFF.

The chain combines TRBV2 with TRBJ2-5; 7 nucleotides align to TRBD1. The J segment lost 6 bases and the V segment lost 1 base, leaving 5 bases of the junction unmatched. The germline gives CDR1 SNHLY, CDR2 FYNNEI. The CDR3 covers 14 residues. The CDR3 loop is CASSEGGGAKTQYF. CDR3 bases: TGTGCCAGCAGTGAAGGAGGGGGCGCAAAGACCCAGTACTTC.

The chain couples TRBV25-1 to TRBJ1-6; tentatively, D is TRBD1 (5 bases). Germline loops: CDR1 MGHDK, CDR2 SYGVNS. V lost 6 bases and J lost 14, with 20 bases in between. The CDR3 consists of 14 residues. The CDR3 sequence is CASSTGLSQFTLHF. In DNA, the CDR3 is TGTGCCAGCAGCACAGGCCTGTCCCAGTTCACCCTCCACTTT.

The CDR3 DNA reads TGTGCCAGCAGCCAGGAGGTATCCTTTGACAATGAGCAGTTCTTC. This gives the protein CASSQEVSFDNEQFF. The V call is TRBV7-9, the J call TRBJ2-1; possible D gene TRBD2, 5 bases. The CDR3 consists of 15 residues. With 5 bases removed from V and 5 bases from J, the gap between germline ends came to 16 bases. Germline CDR1 SEHNR, CDR2 FQNEAQ (reference sequence).

The sample holds a few counts of this clone. V usage is TRBV25-1 and J usage is TRBJ2-1, with 9 bases fitting TRBD2. From germline, CDR1 is MGHDK and CDR2 SYGVNS. J was trimmed by 7 bases and V by 1 base; bases with no gene match: 8. This CDR3 has 16 amino acids. CDR3 in amino acids: CASSEWSSGSVNEQFF. The CDR3 DNA reads as TGTGCCAGCAGTGAATGGAGTAGCGGGAGCGTGAATGAGCAGTTCTTC.

This chain links TRBV6-4 with TRBJ2-3; the D gene is possibly TRBD1 (5 bases). Germline V gene data show CDR1 as MRHNA and CDR2 as SNTAGT. CDR3 length: 13 amino acids. V gave up 3 bases and J gave up 6 bases, with 10 bases separating them. The CDR3 sequence: CASSEQESDTQYF. The CDR3 DNA reads as TGTGCCAGCAGTGAACAGGAATCTGATACGCAGTATTTT.

Points on this clone: The junction departs from germline at one end; a sequencing error may be responsible. Other DNA sequences in this specimen translate into the identical CDR3. The V and J genes are TRBV4-1 and TRBJ2-7, with 10 bases matching TRBD1. The CDR3 runs to 16 residues. The V gene's germline CDR1 is MGHRA and CDR2 YSYEKL. In DNA form, the CDR3 reads TGCGCCAGCAGCCAAGATCGAGGGACAGGGGCCTACGAGCAATACTTC. This encodes CASSQDRGTGAYEQYF.

CDR3 DNA sequence: TGTGCCAGTAGTACCCAACTAGCGCAACAAGAGACCCAGTACTTC. Its protein is CASSTQLAQQETQYF. V gene TRBV19 combines with J gene TRBJ2-5, with 7 bases that match TRBD2. Trimming cost V 4 bases and J 2 bases; bases outside gene matches: 7. Germline CDR1 is LNHDA and CDR2 is SQIVND (reference sequence). The CDR3 has 15 amino acids.

J is TRBJ1-1 and V is TRBV10-3, with a weak D call TRBD1 (6 bases). This CDR3 contains 16 residues. Germline loops: CDR1 ENHRY, CDR2 SYGVKD. The germline V and J ends were trimmed by 0 bases and 3 bases, with 14 bases remaining between them. The CDR3 loop reads CAISESTGRSDTEAFF. As DNA, the CDR3 is TGTGCCATCAGTGAGTCCACAGGGCGGTCTGACACTGAAGCTTTCTTT.

The gene calls are TRBV6-6 and TRBJ2-4; unclear D gene. CDR3 size: 15 residues. Trimming left V 6 bases short and J 0 bases short, with 12 bases between. Germline V lookup: CDR1 MNHNY, CDR2 SVGAGI (reference sequence). As DNA, the CDR3 is TGTGCCAGCAGCACCTCGGAGAAAGCCAAAAACATTCAGTACTTC. This gives the protein CASSTSEKAKNIQYF.

CDR3 region: CASTTTGAGELFF. CDR3 coding DNA: TGCGCCAGCACCACCACGGGGGCCGGGGAGCTGTTTTTT. The J gene is TRBJ2-2, the V gene TRBV5-1; D is perhaps TRBD2 (6 bases). Trimming took off 6 bases at V and 6 bases at J, with 12 bases between the two ends. The CDR3 is 13 residues long. Germline CDR1 is SGHRS and CDR2 is YFSETQ.

This chain joins TRBV2 and TRBJ1-3; TRBD1 matches at 7 bases. V trimming: 7 bases; J trimming: 0 bases; junction bases outside the gene matches: 6. CDR1 SNHLY and CDR2 FYNNEI come from the germline V gene. The CDR3 runs to 15 residues. The CDR3: CASMGRQGSGNTIYF. As DNA, the CDR3 is TGTGCCAGCATGGGACGACAGGGCTCTGGAAACACCATATATTTT.

The chain is built from TRBV19 and TRBJ2-2; D is unclear. CDR1 and CDR2 from the germline V gene are LNHDA and SQIVND (reference sequence). This CDR3 spans 15 amino acids. The germline V and J ends were trimmed by 7 bases and 2 bases, with 14 bases remaining between them. In DNA form, the CDR3 reads TGTGCCAGTAAGTCTACGCGGCTAAACACCGGGGAGCTGTTTTTT. Translated, it gives CASKSTRLNTGELFF.

The CDR3 bases are TGTGCCAGCAGATCGTTGACGCAGGGGGCGCACGGAAAACTGTTTTTT. It yields the protein CASRSLTQGAHGKLFF. This chain joins TRBV7-2 and TRBJ1-4, with TRBD1 matching 8 bases. CDR3 length: 16 residues. Germline V gene lookup returns CDR1 SGHTA and CDR2 FQGNSA. Unmatched junction bases numbered 16, after V lost 6 bases and J lost 10 bases.

This clone was observed a handful of times. The chain has TRBV19 and TRBJ1-2; no reliable D call. CDR1 LNHDA and CDR2 SQIVND come from the germline V gene (reference sequence). CDR3 size: 14 residues. Between the trimmed V and J ends, which lost 0 bases and 4 bases, there was a span of 9 bases. The CDR3 is CASSIDPRFYGYTF. CDR3 bases: TGTGCCAGTAGTATAGATCCCAGATTCTATGGCTACACCTTC.

The V and J genes are TRBV27 and TRBJ2-1, with D perhaps TRBD1 (6 bases). V lost 5 bases, J lost 3 bases, and 14 bases lay in between. The CDR3 is made up of 15 amino acids. The germline V gene has CDR1 MNHEY and CDR2 SMNVEV (reference sequence). CDR3: CASSRGEGVYNEQFF. The DNA for the CDR3 is TGTGCCAGCAGTAGGGGAGAGGGGGTCTACAATGAGCAGTTCTTC.

This clone was detected only once. Germline and junction disagree at one end, which may indicate a read error. This chain uses TRBV7-7 with TRBJ2-7, with 11 bases fitting TRBD1. The CDR3 runs 15 residues. In germline, CDR1 is SSHAT, CDR2 FNYEAQ (reference sequence). The CDR3 DNA is TGTGCTAGCAGCATCGGGACAGGGGGGGCCTACGAGCAGTACTTC. Translation: CASSIGTGGAYEQYF.

The chain links TRBV9 to TRBJ1-2, with a possible D match to TRBD1 (5 bases). Trimming removed 0 bases at V and 8 bases at J, with 8 bases between. The germline gives CDR1 SGDLS, CDR2 YYNGEE. The CDR3 sequence is 12 residues long. The CDR3 loop reads CASSVDQGGYTF. The DNA for the CDR3 is TGTGCCAGCAGCGTAGATCAGGGAGGCTACACCTTC.